Listed here are 18 T cell receptor beta chains from one sample, sequenced in a study of T cell responses to AZD1222 COVID-19 vaccine. Here immunoSEQ multiplex PCR was the method, and the copy in TCRdb shows in-frame clones only, minus some. The data contain around 140,000 clones, roughly nine tenths of them singletons. The specimen was peripheral blood, collected 28 days after the second AZD1222 dose. The receptors originated from an adult who received the AZD1222 COVID-19 vaccine.

The CDR3 is CASSLVPGGAYGYTF. CDR3 bases: TGTGCCAGCAGCTTAGTACCAGGGGGTGCGTATGGCTACACCTTC. This chain joins TRBV11-2 and TRBJ1-2; 7 bases are a match to TRBD1. CDR1 and CDR2 (germline): SGHAT, FQNNGV. The CDR3 consists of 15 residues. Trimming took 1 base from V and 5 from J; bases not matched to a gene: 7.

Here the CDR3 reads CASSPGTIFSPPETEAFF. DNA for the CDR3: TGTGCCAGCAGCCCCGGGACAATCTTTTCCCCGCCGGAGACTGAAGCTTTCTTT. The chain uses TRBV7-9 and TRBJ1-1, with D tentatively TRBD1 (6 bases). The V end lost 5 bases, the J end lost 5 bases, and 27 bases lay between the germline ends. The CDR3 is made up of 18 amino acids. The germline gives CDR1 SEHNR, CDR2 FQNEAQ (reference sequence).

The chain combines TRBV7-2 with TRBJ1-5, with TRBD1 as a possible D gene (5 bases). CDR1 and CDR2 from the germline V gene are SGHTA and FQGNSA. Trimming took 1 base from V and 0 from J, leaving 10 bases between them. The CDR3 runs 16 residues. The CDR3 region is CASSLEWQGSNQPQHF. CDR3 sequence (DNA): TGTGCCAGCAGCTTAGAATGGCAGGGTAGCAATCAGCCCCAGCATTTT.

The chain couples TRBV28 to TRBJ1-2; D unresolved. CDR3 length: 11 residues. Germline CDR1 and CDR2: MDHEN and SYDVKM. Deletions cut 6 bases from V and 4 bases from J, with 6 bases between. The CDR3 bases are TGTGCCAGCAGCTCGCGCTATGGCTACACCTTC. This encodes CASSSRYGYTF.

V gene TRBV7-9 combines with J gene TRBJ1-1; D is ambiguous. The V end lost 5 bases, the J end lost 1 base, and 5 bases lay between the germline ends. Germline CDR1 SEHNR, CDR2 FQNEAQ (reference sequence). This CDR3 is built from 12 residues. The CDR3 sequence is CASSRPNTEAFF. The CDR3 coding sequence is TGTGCCAGCAGCCGACCGAACACTGAAGCTTTCTTT.

The V and J genes are TRBV20-1 and TRBJ2-1, with D possibly matching TRBD1 (6 bases). This CDR3 contains 10 residues. Trimming took 4 bases from V and 9 from J, leaving 7 bases between them. CDR1 is DFQATT and CDR2 is SNEGSKA in the germline V gene (reference sequence). The CDR3, as DNA: TGCAGTGCTACAGGGGCTGAGCAGTTCTTC. This codes for CSATGAEQFF.

This sequence joins TRBV24-1 and TRBJ2-3, with 10 bases lining up with TRBD2. This CDR3 has 16 amino acids. V gave up 3 bases and J gave up 4 bases; unmatched junction bases: 6. Germline CDR1 is KGHDR and CDR2 is SFDVKD. CDR3 sequence (DNA): TGTGCCACCAGTGATGACCTAGCGGGAGCTTCAGATACGCAGTATTTT. Protein product: CATSDDLAGASDTQYF.

V gene TRBV3-1 (or the pseudogene TRBV3-2) combines with J gene TRBJ1-1; possibly TRBD1 for D (6 bases). Per the germline V gene, CDR1 is LGHDT and CDR2 is YNNKEL (reference sequence). The CDR3 has 15 residues. Trimming cost V 0 bases and J 6 bases, with 14 bases left between them. CDR3 sequence (DNA): TGTGCCAGCAGCCAAGATGCTGGGGGCTTTGCTGAAGCTTTCTTT. It codes for CASSQDAGGFAEAFF.

The chain links TRBV19 to TRBJ2-1; D remains unclear. Between the trimmed V and J ends, which lost 1 base and 3 bases, there was a span of 7 bases. The CDR3 length is 14 residues. The V gene's germline CDR1 is LNHDA and CDR2 SQIVND (reference sequence). This CDR3 reads CASSIVGFYNEQFF. DNA for the CDR3: TGTGCCAGTAGTATAGTGGGCTTCTACAATGAGCAGTTCTTC. The full variable domain, completed using reference TRBV19 and TRBJ2-1, is DGGITQSPKYLFRKEGQNVTLSCEQNLNHDAMYWYRQDPGQGLRLIYYSQIVNDFQKGDIAEGYSVSREKKESFPLTVTSAQKNPTAFYLCASSIVGFYNEQFFGPGTRLTVL.

The table lists this clone with a count of one. The chain has TRBV13 and TRBJ2-2; a weak D match, TRBD2 (6 bases). CDR3 size: 17 residues. Trimming pared 2 bases from V and 5 bases from J, leaving 18 bases between. The germline V gene encodes CDR1 PRHDT and CDR2 FYEKMQ (reference sequence). The CDR3 loop is CASSLIARWGRTGELFF. As DNA, the CDR3 is TGTGCCAGCAGCTTAATAGCTCGGTGGGGGAGGACCGGGGAGCTGTTTTTT.

The rearrangement uses TRBV11-2 and TRBJ1-2; no firm D call. The CDR3 contains 14 residues. V was pared by 1 base and J by 5 bases, with 11 bases between. Germline V gives CDR1 SGHAT, CDR2 FQNNGV. CDR3 in amino acids: CASSLGSGFYGYTF. Written as DNA, the CDR3 is TGTGCCAGCAGCTTAGGATCTGGGTTTTATGGCTACACCTTC.

This chain links TRBV27 with TRBJ1-4, with TRBD1 matching over 10 bases. The junction had 7 bases not matched to a gene; V was cut back by 4 bases and J by 8 bases. In germline, CDR1 is MNHEY, CDR2 SMNVEV (reference sequence). This CDR3 contains 15 residues. CDR3 DNA: TGTGCCAGCAGTTCGAGGGGACAGGGGTGGGAAAAACTGTTTTTT. Translating it yields CASSSRGQGWEKLFF.

V and J are TRBV12-3 or TRBV12-4 and TRBJ2-3, with D possibly TRBD2 on 6 matching bases. This CDR3 spans 12 amino acids. V shed 5 bases and J shed 10 bases, with 13 bases lying between them. In DNA form, the CDR3 reads TGTGCCAGCAGTCCCGGCGGGGAGTCGCAGTATTTT. It is translated as CASSPGGESQYF.

The chain couples TRBV14 to TRBJ1-1; 7 bases are a match to TRBD1. CDR3 length: 15 residues. J gave up 0 bases and V 3 bases, and 4 bases lay outside the gene matches. CDR1 and CDR2 (germline): SGHDN, FVKESK. DNA of the CDR3: TGTGCCAGCAGCCAGGTGACAGGGCTGAACACTGAAGCTTTCTTT. Its translation is CASSQVTGLNTEAFF. Together with reference TRBV14 and TRBJ1-1, the CDR3 gives the full variable domain: EAGVTQFPSHSVIEKGQTVTLRCDPISGHDNLYWYRRVMGKEIKFLLHFVKESKQDESGMPNNRFLAERTGGTYSTLKVQPAELEDSGVYFCASSQVTGLNTEAFFGQGTRLTVV.

The table lists this clone with a count of one. The gene calls are TRBV19 and TRBJ1-6; 7 nucleotides agree with TRBD1. CDR1 LNHDA and CDR2 SQIVND come from the germline V gene (reference sequence). V was pared by 8 bases and J by 6 bases, with 7 bases of the junction left unmatched. The CDR3 is made up of 14 amino acids. The CDR3 DNA is TGTGCCAGTGACGACAGGGAAACTAATTCACCCCTCCACTTT. Encoded protein: CASDDRETNSPLHF. Full variable domain (missing parts from reference TRBV19 and TRBJ1-6): DGGITQSPKYLFRKEGQNVTLSCEQNLNHDAMYWYRQDPGQGLRLIYYSQIVNDFQKGDIAEGYSVSREKKESFPLTVTSAQKNPTAFYLCASDDRETNSPLHFGNGTRLTVT.

This chain uses TRBV14 with TRBJ1-6; tentatively, D is TRBD1 (6 bases). CDR3 length: 15 amino acids. V was pared by 1 base and J by 10 bases, with 14 bases between. CDR1 is SGHDN and CDR2 is FVKESK in the germline V gene. CDR3 nucleotides: TGTGCCAGCAGCCAAGCGTTACAGGGATACTCACCCCTCCACTTT. Translated, it gives CASSQALQGYSPLHF. Together with reference TRBV14 and TRBJ1-6, the CDR3 gives the full variable domain: EAGVTQFPSHSVIEKGQTVTLRCDPISGHDNLYWYRRVMGKEIKFLLHFVKESKQDESGMPNNRFLAERTGGTYSTLKVQPAELEDSGVYFCASSQALQGYSPLHFGNGTRLTVT.

This chain uses TRBV11-2 with TRBJ2-7; 14 bases fit TRBD2. Trimming removed 6 bases from V and 4 bases from J; junction bases left unmatched: 5. Per the germline V gene, CDR1 is SGHAT and CDR2 is FQNNGV. The CDR3 covers 15 residues. The DNA for the CDR3 is TGTGCCAGCAGTTCGGGACTAGCGGGAGTTTACGAGCAGTACTTC. It specifies CASSSGLAGVYEQYF.

Sample share makes this clone medium-sized. The gene calls are TRBV21-1 and TRBJ2-2; the table's D call, TRBD2, has no DNA check behind it. TRBV21-1 is designated a pseudogene. The CDR3 consists of 19 residues. As DNA, the CDR3 is TGTGCCAGCAGCAGTTGGAACGGGGGTAGGCAGGGAGACACCGGGGAGCTGTTTTTT. Protein sequence: CASSSWNGGRQGDTGELFF.